The 5 T cell receptor beta chains in this list originate from one sample, sequenced in a study of CD8 T cells in Susac syndrome (dated by TCRdb to between 2019 and 2020). To prepare the library, the immunoSEQ multiplex PCR assay was applied. RNA was extracted using the RNeasy kit, and roughly 0.5 to 1 microgram was reverse transcribed with random hexamers. Clones were called with MiXCR by TCRdb after fastp trimmed the public reads at Q25, and only in-frame beta chains were retained. Rows with a matching CDR3 protein are joined into one entry that keeps the most common DNA and genes. In all, the sample holds under 300,000 distinct CDR3 sequences, and 90% to 96% of those were seen once. In total, the top ten clones hold approximately 0.1% of the sample. The sample taken for sequencing was CD4+ T cells from PBMCs. These receptors all stem from a human donor with Susac syndrome.

This chain uses TRBV24-1 with TRBJ2-3; D call uncertain. The CDR3 runs 12 residues. The V end lost 7 bases, the J end lost 2 bases, and 6 bases lay between the germline ends. Germline values: CDR1 KGHDR, CDR2 SFDVKD. CDR3: CATSAATDTQYF. The CDR3 region has the DNA TGTGCCACCAGCGCTGCCACAGATACGCAGTATTTT.

The chain couples TRBV6-6 to TRBJ2-1; weak D call: TRBD2 (5 bases). Germline lookup yields CDR1 MNHNY and CDR2 SVGAGI (reference sequence). The CDR3 sequence is 13 residues long. With 5 bases removed from V and 7 bases from J, the gap between germline ends came to 12 bases. CDR3 protein: CASSLLTGNEQFF. CDR3 bases: TGTGCCAGCAGTCTTCTGACGGGGAATGAGCAGTTCTTC.

The V call is TRBV4-1, the J call TRBJ2-5, with TRBD2 as a possible D gene (6 bases). Per germline, CDR1 MGHRA and CDR2 YSYEKL. Trimming stripped 2 bases from V and 3 bases from J, with 13 bases between. This CDR3 comprises 15 residues. This chain's CDR3 is CASSQLARAEETQYF. The CDR3 DNA reads as TGCGCCAGCAGCCAACTAGCGCGAGCAGAAGAGACCCAGTACTTC.

V and J are TRBV9 and TRBJ2-1; 11 bases fit TRBD2. The germline CDR1 and CDR2 sequences are SGDLS and YYNGEE. This CDR3 comprises 16 residues. The V and J ends lost 0 bases and 4 bases, in that order; junction bases with no gene match: 3. CDR3 sequence: CASSVGGTSGYNEQFF. CDR3 nucleotide sequence: TGTGCCAGCAGCGTAGGGGGGACTAGCGGATACAATGAGCAGTTCTTC.

A single count supports this clonotype. The gene calls are TRBV12-5 and TRBJ2-7; D perhaps matches TRBD2 (5 bases). The V end lost 3 bases, the J end lost 4 bases, and 16 bases lay between the germline ends. CDR1 is LGHNT, CDR2 FRNRAP, per germline. This CDR3 contains 15 residues. CDR3 nucleotide sequence: TGTGCTAGTGGTTTAGGCGCCCCCCGGGGATACGAGCAGTACTTC. Residues: CASGLGAPRGYEQYF.